The entry that follows covers one T cell receptor (beta chain) sequence. Its antigen is still unknown. Unique molecular identifiers were present on the cDNA, and a universal primer site came from template switching. From the 5' RACE reads, TCRdb called clonotypes with MiXCR, one entry per CDR3 protein. The sample records roughly 690,000 distinct CDR3 sequences, less than 25% being singletons. Per germline, CDR1 MGHRA and CDR2 YSYEKL. Losses at the gene ends were 4 bases for V and 4 bases for J; bases not matched to a gene: 14. The CDR3 is 17 amino acids. This entry belongs to a study of identical twins. Findings of the study overall: Zero-insertion analyses could be partly confounded by invariant MAIT and iNKT cells. In monozygotic twins, models underestimated the sharing of out-of-frame TCR alpha.

These data were likewise used in another study, on T cells expressing NK-cell markers.

The chain employs TRBV4-1 and TRBJ2-5, with TRBD2 matching 8 bases. This clonotype originated in a young woman in good health. What was sequenced was PBMCs. This chain's CDR3 is CASSPSGGLAVGETQYF. The CDR3 DNA is TGCGCCAGCAGCCCGTCGGGGGGGCTAGCGGTAGGAGAGACCCAGTACTTC.